The clone carrying this T cell receptor beta chain was counted ten times or more. Its target is unknown. The record originates from a study of beta chain features in type 1 diabetes. Study-level findings and limits: The study found moderately but significantly shorter TCRB CDR3s in all four CD4+ subsets of Type 1 diabetes patients. It was among patients, rather than healthy donors, that naive, central memory and Treg TCRB repertoires appeared more similar. Patients with type 1 diabetes carried fewer insertions and had more deletions at their VDJ junctions.

Only one heparinised blood draw was taken per donor, and its volume averaged around 100 mL. V lost 4 bases, J lost 2 bases, and 7 bases stayed unmatched. Germline V gene sequence: CDR1 SGHNT, CDR2 YYREEE (reference sequence). This CDR3 is 15 amino acids long. cDNA synthesis used the whole RNA isolate, giving expressed TCRB sequences. Generated by immunoSEQ multiplex PCR, the TCRdb table keeps only in-frame clones and is missing some. This sample yields a few hundred thousand clones, of which 9.6% are seen a single time; about 0.6% belongs to the top ten. The V and J genes are TRBV5-4 and TRBJ2-3; the match to TRBD1 covers 7 bases. Sequencing input: central memory CD4+ T cells from blood. The TCR sequence derives from a man aged 30 to 45 with type 1 diabetes. CDR3 bases: TGTGCCAGCAGCGGGGGTGACAGGGACACAGATACGCAGTATTTT. This encodes CASSGGDRDTDTQYF.